This paragraph reports one TCR beta chain. The data are from a study of OX40 agonist ivuxolimab in advanced cancers. Only in-frame clones appear in the TCRdb table, and some are missing; sequencing was by immunoSEQ multiplex PCR. The table records about 69,000 clones, about three quarters of them present only once. CDR3 length equals 11 residues. The germline gives CDR1 DFQATT, CDR2 SNEGSKA (reference sequence). The germline V and J ends were trimmed by 5 bases and 12 bases, with 13 bases remaining between them. The sequenced sample was CD4+ or CD8+ T cells sorted from blood, obtained in a trial of the OX40 agonist ivuxolimab. The V and J genes are TRBV20-1 and TRBJ1-4; TRBD1 is a possible D gene (5 bases). The sequence derives from an adult with an advanced solid tumor such as melanoma, head and neck, liver or kidney cancer. The DNA of the CDR3 is TGCAGTGCTCCTACAATAGGGGAACTGTTTTTT. Its protein is CSAPTIGELFF.